These 16 T cell receptor beta chains share one sample of origin, sequenced in a study of shared clonotypes between healthy human individuals. The protocol was immunoSEQ multiplex PCR, while the TCRdb copy is restricted to in-frame clones and leaves out a portion. Among about 520,000 clones, 81% were seen once, and the ten largest hold roughly an eighth. Sample: PBMCs. Receptor source: a woman in her 40s in good health. Some clones in this sample may be carry-over from other donors' samples.

V usage is TRBV27 and J usage is TRBJ2-5, with 13 bases lining up with TRBD2. This CDR3 contains 17 residues. Trimming cost V 8 bases and J 3 bases; bases outside gene matches: 12. Per germline, CDR1 MNHEY and CDR2 SMNVEV (reference sequence). The CDR3 reads CASGRLAGGGVKETQYF. CDR3 sequence (DNA): TGTGCCAGCGGGAGACTAGCGGGAGGTGGGGTTAAAGAGACCCAGTACTTC.

The chain combines TRBV28 with TRBJ2-1; D may be TRBD2 (6 bases). Trimming cost V 6 bases and J 3 bases, with 9 bases left between them. The germline CDR1 and CDR2 sequences are MDHEN and SYDVKM. The CDR3 loop spans 13 amino acids. The CDR3 sequence: CASRGDFYNEQFF. CDR3 nucleotide sequence: TGTGCCAGCAGGGGGGACTTCTACAATGAGCAGTTCTTC.

The chain links TRBV28 to TRBJ2-6, with D maybe TRBD1 (5 bases). V was clipped by 8 bases and J by 0 bases, with 26 bases between them. The germline CDR1 and CDR2 sequences are MDHEN and SYDVKM. This CDR3 comprises 20 residues. In nucleotides, the CDR3 is TGTGCCAGCCCGGTAGAACAACCCGGACAAATCTTCTCTGGGGCCAACGTCCTGACTTTC. Its translation: CASPVEQPGQIFSGANVLTF.

The chain links TRBV20-1 to TRBJ2-1; D remains ambiguous. The CDR3 has 11 residues. Looked up from germline, CDR1 is DFQATT and CDR2 is SNEGSKA (reference sequence). Trimming pared 4 bases from V and 10 bases from J, leaving 11 bases between. CDR3 in amino acids: CSAKSLLEQFF. The DNA for the CDR3 is TGCAGTGCTAAGTCCCTGCTCGAGCAGTTCTTC.

As to this clone: Here the CDR3 omits its conserved ending phenylalanine or tryptophan, so a read error is the likely source. The rearrangement links TRBV27 to TRBJ1-5; TRBD1 matches at 7 bases. The V gene end was trimmed by 10 bases and the J gene end by 3 bases; junction bases not matched to a gene: 12. Germline CDR1 MNHEY, CDR2 SMNVEV (reference sequence). The CDR3 runs to 15 residues. CDR3 nucleotides: TGTGCCATCGCTTTCACAGGGGCGTTCAATCAGCCCCAGCATTAT. Translated: CAIAFTGAFNQPQHY.

For this clone: The likely explanation is a read error, given a far larger clone one base away. The chain employs TRBV10-3 and TRBJ2-7; the D gene is possibly TRBD1 (5 bases). Germline lookup yields CDR1 ENHRY and CDR2 SYGVKD. The CDR3 covers 14 residues. Here the CDR3 reads CAVSDGRVSYEQYF. DNA of the CDR3: TGTGCCGTCAGTGACGGCAGGGTCTCCTACGAGCAGTACTTC.

The gene calls are TRBV5-5 and TRBJ2-7, with 10 bases that match TRBD2. Germline-derived CDR1 and CDR2 are SGHKS and YYEKEE (reference sequence). The CDR3 runs to 15 residues. J lost 0 bases, V lost 4 bases, and 4 bases had no gene match. The CDR3 loop is CASSHRTSGSYEQYF. In DNA form, the CDR3 reads TGTGCCAGCAGCCACAGGACTAGCGGCTCCTACGAGCAGTACTTC.

The V and J genes are TRBV6-6 and TRBJ1-1; TRBD1 is a possible D gene (5 bases). Germline V CDR1 and CDR2: MNHNY, SVGAGI (reference sequence). The CDR3 sequence is 15 residues long. With 6 bases removed from V and 1 base from J, the gap between germline ends came to 15 bases. The CDR3 reads CASSSGQARNTEAFF. The CDR3 DNA reads TGTGCCAGCAGCTCAGGGCAGGCCCGGAACACTGAAGCTTTCTTT.

This chain joins TRBV7-7 and TRBJ1-2, with D possibly being TRBD1 (6 bases). Germline V gives CDR1 SSHAT, CDR2 FNYEAQ (reference sequence). The CDR3 extends over 13 amino acids. CDR3 amino acids: CRGMAGHNYGYTF. Here the CDR3 DNA reads TGTAGGGGGATGGCGGGACATAACTATGGCTACACCTTC.

The chain has TRBV9 and TRBJ2-2; no firm D call. Germline-derived CDR1 and CDR2 are SGDLS and YYNGEE. The V gene lost 3 bases and the J gene lost 7 bases, with 4 bases spanning the gap. The CDR3 runs 11 residues. As DNA, the CDR3 is TGTGCCAGCAGCGCTAGCGGGGAGCTGTTTTTT. It specifies CASSASGELFF. Looking up the rest from reference TRBV9 and TRBJ2-2 gives the full variable domain: DSGVTQTPKHLITATGQRVTLRCSPRSGDLSVYWYQQSLDQGLQFLIQYYNGEERAKGNILERFSAQQFPDLHSELNLSSLELGDSALYFCASSASGELFFGEGSRLTVL.

The table lists this clone with many counts. V and J are TRBV27 and TRBJ2-2, with 7 bases aligning to TRBD1. The CDR3 has 16 amino acids. V lost 5 bases to trimming and J lost 5 bases; unmatched junction nucleotides: 11. Germline CDR1 MNHEY, CDR2 SMNVEV (reference sequence). The CDR3 is CASSLRDSYFTGELFF. In nucleotides, the CDR3 is TGTGCCAGCAGTCTACGGGACAGCTACTTTACCGGGGAGCTGTTTTTT.

This clone is labeled medium-sized (0.01 to 0.1%). Additional DNA sequences in this sample encode the identical CDR3. This chain links TRBV7-9 with TRBJ1-5; 7 nucleotides line up with TRBD1. V trimming: 2 bases; J trimming: 5 bases; junction bases outside the gene matches: 0. The CDR3 extends over 13 amino acids. Germline V lookup: CDR1 SEHNR, CDR2 FQNEAQ (reference sequence). CDR3 DNA: TGTGCCAGCAGCTTACAGGGGGATCAGCCCCAGCATTTT. This gives the protein CASSLQGDQPQHF. The entire variable domain, with the rest obtained from reference TRBV7-9 and TRBJ1-5, is as follows: DTGVSQNPRHKITKRGQNVTFRCDPISEHNRLYWYRQTLGQGPEFLTYFQNEAQLEKSRLLSDRFSAERPKGSFSTLEIQRTEQGDSAMYLCASSLQGDQPQHFGDGTRLSIL.

The gene calls are TRBV10-3 and TRBJ1-2; D unresolved. The CDR3 is 11 amino acids. The V end was cut by 10 bases, the J end by 7 bases, with 13 bases between. CDR1 and CDR2 (germline): ENHRY, SYGVKD. The DNA for the CDR3 is TGTGCCACCCGGTCCGGGAGTGGCTACACCTTC. This codes for CATRSGSGYTF.

The V and J genes are TRBV4-3 and TRBJ2-5; tentatively, D is TRBD1 or TRBD2 (5 bases each). V was cut by 3 bases and J by 4 bases, with 15 bases left in between. The germline gives CDR1 LGHNA, CDR2 YSLEER. There are 15 residues in the CDR3. The CDR3 loop reads CASSQQFGGAETQYF. The CDR3, as DNA: TGCGCCAGCAGCCAGCAATTTGGGGGTGCAGAGACCCAGTACTTC.

CDR3 amino acids: CASSYSRPPPEAFF. The CDR3 DNA sequence: TGTGCCAGCAGTTACTCGAGGCCGCCGCCGGAAGCTTTCTTT. The rearrangement links TRBV6-5 to TRBJ1-1; D unresolved. The CDR3 totals 14 residues. V dropped 0 bases and J dropped 8 bases, with 13 bases sitting between them. Looked up from germline, CDR1 is MNHEY and CDR2 is SVGAGI.

In the case of this clone: A much larger clone lies a single base off, so this may be a read error. The genes are TRBV15 and TRBJ1-3, with 9 bases identical to TRBD1. The germline CDR1 and CDR2 sequences are LNHNV and YYDKDF (reference sequence). The CDR3 totals 16 residues. The CDR3 nucleotides read TGTGCCACCAGCAGGGACAGGGGATTCTCTGGAAACACCATACATTTT. This codes for CATSRDRGFSGNTIHF.